The clone carrying this T cell receptor (beta chain) was seen a few times. Its antigen is still unknown. The data derive from a study of CD8+ T cells in alopecia areata. Study-wide points: Many expanded lesional clones persisted in scalp and blood during tofacitinib treatment. As there was one nonresponder, how baseline CD8+ expansion relates to response remains uncertain.

Treatment: oral pan-JAK inhibitor, 5-10 mg twice daily. Sorted populations comprised CD4+ and CD8+ T cells obtained from PBMCs. cDNA prepared by RNA extraction and subsequent reverse transcription served as the template for sequencing. TCRdb's table, derived via immunoSEQ multiplex PCR, lists solely in-frame clones and lacks some. Of about 190,000 clones in the sample, 64% are singletons; the top ten hold about 4%. With 2 bases removed from V and 0 bases from J, the gap between germline ends came to 11 bases. The CDR3 loop spans 15 amino acids. From germline, CDR1 is LGHNA and CDR2 YSLEER. This sequence was found in a human donor with alopecia areata. The chain links TRBV4-3 to TRBJ2-7, with D maybe TRBD2 (6 bases). This specimen was CD4+ T cells sorted from blood, taken at week 4, from a patient treated with tofacitinib. CDR3 region: CASSQLFGSSYEQYF. CDR3 in DNA: TGCGCCAGCAGCCAATTATTCGGGAGCTCCTACGAGCAGTACTTC.